This T cell receptor (beta chain) was sequenced in a study of OX40 agonist ivuxolimab in advanced cancers. Overall study context: An agonistic human IgG2 monoclonal antibody against OX40 (CD134) was given. Dose-escalation subjects each had hepatocellular carcinoma, melanoma, renal cell or head and neck cancer. The study, taken as a whole, reports: Circulating CD4+ and CD8+ T cells showed clonal expansion by week 6 at 0.1 to 3.0 mg/kg. In general, CD8+ T cells held more expanded clones than CD4+ did, on average.

Remarks on this clone: Its specificity is unknown.

V was clipped by 5 bases and J by 4 bases; unmatched bases: 6. The CDR3 covers 16 residues. CDR1 is SGHRS, CDR2 YFSETQ, per germline. Some clones are missing from TCRdb's copy, which holds only in-frame ones; the method was immunoSEQ multiplex PCR. The sample includes some 90,000 clones, 90% to 95% seen only once; the top ten take about 0.73%. This rearrangement joins TRBV5-1 to TRBJ2-2; 12 positions match TRBD2. Sequenced here: CD4+ or CD8+ T cells sorted from blood, sampled in a trial of the OX40 agonist ivuxolimab. The sequence was obtained from an adult with an advanced solid tumor such as melanoma, head and neck, liver or kidney cancer. CDR3: CASRLAGGQSTGELFF. Written as DNA, the CDR3 is TGCGCCAGCAGACTAGCGGGAGGTCAGTCCACCGGGGAGCTGTTTTTT.